This is a list of T cell receptor beta chains from one sample in a study of blood T cells in healthy people across ages. TCRdb reprocessed the 5' RACE reads with MiXCR, giving one entry per CDR3 protein. The data contain around 1,800,000 distinct CDR3 sequences, 30% to 40% of them singletons. The sample taken for sequencing was blood. The receptors were sampled from a human donor in good health. CDR3s include the opening cysteine and the closing phenylalanine or tryptophan. A D gene is named only where the DNA matches it firmly. Clone size is stated in some rows and not others, as once, few, many or a class when expanded.

J	V	size	D	DNA	CDR3
TRBJ1-1	TRBV29-1	.	.	TGCAGCGTTAGCTTTATGGGGAACACTGAAGCTTTCTTT	CSVSFMGNTEAFF
TRBJ2-7	TRBV14	few	TRBD1	TGTGCCAGCAGCCCCATCGGACAGGAACTACGGGAGCAGTACTTC	CASSPIGQELREQYF
TRBJ2-1	TRBV6-5	.	.	TGTGCCAGCAGTTCCACCCACTCCGCAGCTTCCTACAATGAGCAGTTCTTC	CASSSTHSAASYNEQFF
TRBJ1-2	TRBV20-1	.	.	TGCAGTGCTAGATATCGGTTTTCGGATGGCTACACCTTC	CSARYRFSDGYTF
TRBJ1-5	TRBV3-1	.	.	TGTGCCAGCAGCCAAGACTTCGTAGGCCAGCCCCAGCATTTT	CASSQDFVGQPQHF
TRBJ2-7	TRBV20-1	.	.	TGCAGTGCTAGAGAGTTCGAGGGGGGACCCTACGAGCAGTACTTC	CSAREFEGGPYEQYF
TRBJ1-4	TRBV7-9	many	.	TGTGCCAGCAGCTTCGGACAAACAACTAATGAAAAACTGTTTTTT	CASSFGQTTNEKLFF
TRBJ1-2	TRBV10-3	.	TRBD1	TGTGCCACCAGGGACAGGGGGGACTATGGCTACACCTTC	CATRDRGDYGYTF
TRBJ2-3	TRBV28	few	.	TGTGCCAGCAGCCCTGAACTAGCTTTCACAGATACGCAGTATTTT	CASSPELAFTDTQYF
TRBJ1-4	TRBV29-1	few	TRBD1	TGCAGCGTTGAAGCAGGGGGAAATGAAAAACTGTTTTTT	CSVEAGGNEKLFF
TRBJ1-4	TRBV4-3	.	.	TGCGCCAGCAGCCAGGTTAACGGCCCCTCGACTAATGAAAAACTGTTTTTT	CASSQVNGPSTNEKLFF
TRBJ2-1	TRBV16	.	TRBD1	TGTGCCAGCAGCCAACAGACAGGGGGCTTATCCTACAATGAGCAGTTCTTC	CASSQQTGGLSYNEQFF
TRBJ1-1	TRBV21-1	few	.	TGTGCCAGCAGCTTGCGACCCGGGACAAAAGCGCGAGCTTTCTTT	CASSLRPGTKARAFF
TRBJ2-2	TRBV4-1	.	.	TGCGCCAGCAGCCAAGTCGAGGGAAGCACCGGGGAGCTGTTTTTT	CASSQVEGSTGELFF
TRBJ2-7	TRBV7-2	.	.	TGTGCCAGCAGCTTAAATGGGTACTACGAGCAGTACTTC	CASSLNGYYEQYF
TRBJ2-2	TRBV7-2	.	TRBD2	TGTGCCAGCAGCTTAATGGTTCTGACTAGCGGGGGCCCGAACACCGGGGAGCTGTTTTTT	CASSLMVLTSGGPNTGELFF
TRBJ2-7	TRBV7-9	many	TRBD1	TGTGCCAGCAGCTCGACAGGGCGCGGGTACGAGCAGTACTTC	CASSSTGRGYEQYF
TRBJ2-3	TRBV28	.	TRBD2	TGTGCCAGCAAAGATCTAGCGGGGTACACAGATACGCAGTATTTT	CASKDLAGYTDTQYF
TRBJ2-1	TRBV7-9	few	.	TGTGCCAGCAGCTCAGGCCGGTTCACCTACAATGAGCAGTTCTTC	CASSSGRFTYNEQFF
TRBJ1-2	TRBV7-9	few	TRBD1	TGTGCCAGCAACGACCCGACCGGGACAGTCAACTATGGCTACACCTTC	CASNDPTGTVNYGYTF
TRBJ2-3	TRBV6-6	.	.	TGTGCCAGCAGCTCCATAGCAGATACGCAGTATTTT	CASSSIADTQYF
TRBJ1-5	TRBV7-2	.	.	TGTGCCAGCAGCCCCTCCCCCGGGGTGCCCCAGCATTTT	CASSPSPGVPQHF
TRBJ2-4	TRBV6-1	.	.	TGTGCCAGCAGAATAGCGGCAAGTGGCATTAGTCGACTAGCCAAAAACATTCAGTACTTC	CASRIAASGISRLAKNIQYF
TRBJ1-6	TRBV7-7	.	.	TGTGCTAGCAGCTTAGTGACGGCTCACGGTTCACCCCTCCACTTT	CASSLVTAHGSPLHF
TRBJ2-1	TRBV9	few	.	TGTGCCAGCAGCGTATCTGCAGGCCGGGGCCTCTACAATGAGCAGTTCTTC	CASSVSAGRGLYNEQFF
TRBJ2-1	TRBV29-1	.	TRBD1	TGCAGCGTAACGACAGGGGGCTCGGGTGAGCAGTTCTTC	CSVTTGGSGEQFF
TRBJ1-4	TRBV15	.	TRBD1	TGTGCCACCAGCAGAGAAGGACAGGGTTATGAAAAACTGTTTTTT	CATSREGQGYEKLFF
TRBJ1-2	TRBV12-3/TRBV12-4	few	TRBD1	TGTGCCAGCAGCCCCGATGACAGGGTCCGGGGCTACACCTTC	CASSPDDRVRGYTF
TRBJ1-5	TRBV6-1	.	.	TGTGCCAGCAATCGAGGCTCGCAGCCCCAGCATTTT	CASNRGSQPQHF
TRBJ2-1	TRBV7-7	.	.	TGTGCCAGCAGCTACAGGGTAGGAAATGAGCAGTTCTTC	CASSYRVGNEQFF
TRBJ2-1	TRBV7-9	few	.	TGTGCCAGCACCCGGGGCGGGACCTACAATGAGCAGTTCTTC	CASTRGGTYNEQFF
TRBJ2-5	TRBV28	few	TRBD2	TGTGCCAGCACCACACCTGCTGCGGGGGGCTTAGAGACCCAGTACTTC	CASTTPAAGGLETQYF
TRBJ1-2	TRBV9	many	.	TGTGCCAGCAGCGTAGCTTCAAGGGTCGGCTACACCTTC	CASSVASRVGYTF
TRBJ2-2	TRBV4-2	.	.	TGTGCCAGCAGCCAAGATCCTGGGGGCGCGAACACCGGGGAGCTGTTTTTT	CASSQDPGGANTGELFF
TRBJ2-1	TRBV11-2	few	TRBD1	TGTGCCAGCAGCTTTTACCGAGCCGGGACAGTTTTCTACAATGAGCAGTTCTTC	CASSFYRAGTVFYNEQFF
TRBJ2-3	TRBV20-1	.	TRBD2	TGCAGTGGGATGGCGGGGGGTTACACAGATACGCAGTATTTT	CSGMAGGYTDTQYF
TRBJ2-4	TRBV4-2	.	.	TGTGCCAGCAGCCAAATGGAAAACGGGGGAGAAAACATTCAGTACTTC	CASSQMENGGENIQYF
TRBJ1-3	TRBV7-8	.	.	TGTGCCAGCAGCTTACAGAGAACAGGCATCTCTGGAAACACCATATATTTT	CASSLQRTGISGNTIYF
TRBJ2-7	TRBV4-1	.	.	TGCGCCAGCAGCCCATCCGGGTCGAGTTCCTACGAGCAGTACTTC	CASSPSGSSSYEQYF
TRBJ2-1	TRBV7-9	few	TRBD2	TGTGCCAGCAGCTCCGGGACTAGCGGGTTCTACAATGAGCAGTTCTTC	CASSSGTSGFYNEQFF
TRBJ2-5	TRBV7-2	.	.	TGTGCCAGCAGCTTAGACGGGGGCCGACTTGGAGAGACCCAGTACTTC	CASSLDGGRLGETQYF
TRBJ2-1	TRBV2	once	.	TGTGCCAGCAGTGGGGTGTCGGGGGTTAATGAGCAGTTCTTC	CASSGVSGVNEQFF
TRBJ2-7	TRBV12-3/TRBV12-4	.	.	TGTGCCAGCAGCCCCACTCGGGCCGAGCAGTACTTC	CASSPTRAEQYF
TRBJ2-1	TRBV7-2	.	TRBD2	TGTGCCAGCACTCGGGGGGACCACAATGAGCAGTTCTTC	CASTRGDHNEQFF
TRBJ2-5	TRBV6-6	.	.	TGTGCCAGCAGGGCGCTCGGTCCCGCGGGCGAGACCCAGTACTTC	CASRALGPAGETQYF